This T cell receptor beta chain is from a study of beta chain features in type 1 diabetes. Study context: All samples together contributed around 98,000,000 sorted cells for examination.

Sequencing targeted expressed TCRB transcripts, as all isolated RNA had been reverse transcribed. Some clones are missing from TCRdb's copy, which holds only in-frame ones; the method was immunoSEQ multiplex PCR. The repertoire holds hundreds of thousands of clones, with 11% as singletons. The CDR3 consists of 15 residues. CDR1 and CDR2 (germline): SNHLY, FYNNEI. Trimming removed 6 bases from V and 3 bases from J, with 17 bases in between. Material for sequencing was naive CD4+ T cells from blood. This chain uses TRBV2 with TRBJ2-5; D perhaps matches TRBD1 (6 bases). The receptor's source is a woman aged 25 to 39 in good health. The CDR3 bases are TGTGCCAGCAGCCTCCTGGGTGAGGGGGAAGAGACCCAGTACTTC. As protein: CASSLLGEGEETQYF. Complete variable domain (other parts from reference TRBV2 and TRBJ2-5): EPEVTQTPSHQVTQMGQEVILRCVPISNHLYFYWYRQILGQKVEFLVSFYNNEISEKSEIFDDQFSVERPDGSNFTLKIRSTKLEDSAMYFCASSLLGEGEETQYFGPGTRLLVL.